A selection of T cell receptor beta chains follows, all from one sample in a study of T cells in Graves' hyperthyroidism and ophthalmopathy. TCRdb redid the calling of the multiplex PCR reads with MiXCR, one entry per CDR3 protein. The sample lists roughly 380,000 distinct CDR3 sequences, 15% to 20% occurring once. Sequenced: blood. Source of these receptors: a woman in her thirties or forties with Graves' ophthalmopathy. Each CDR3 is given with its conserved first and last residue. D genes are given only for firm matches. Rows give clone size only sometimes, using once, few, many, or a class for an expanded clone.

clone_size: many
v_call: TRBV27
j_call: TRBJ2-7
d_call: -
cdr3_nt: TGTGCCAGCAGTTTCCGCGGCGGGGCGTCCGCATTAGCCTACGAGCAGTACTTC
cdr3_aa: CASSFRGGASALAYEQYF

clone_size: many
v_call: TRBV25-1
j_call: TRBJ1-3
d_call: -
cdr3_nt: TGTGCCAGCAGTGAAGATCACCTCCGGCCTGGAAACACCATATATTTT
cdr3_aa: CASSEDHLRPGNTIYF

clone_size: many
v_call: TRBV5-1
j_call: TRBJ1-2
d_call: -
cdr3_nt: TGCGCCAGCAGCTCTGGGGGGATTGCTAACTATGGCTACACCTTC
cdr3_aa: CASSSGGIANYGYTF

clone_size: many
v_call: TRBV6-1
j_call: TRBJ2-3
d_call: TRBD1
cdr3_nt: TGTGCCAGCAGTGACGGGACAGGTCGCACAGATACGCAGTATTTT
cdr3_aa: CASSDGTGRTDTQYF

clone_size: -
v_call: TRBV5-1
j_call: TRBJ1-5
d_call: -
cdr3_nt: TGCGCCAGCAGCTTGGTACAGGGCAATCAGCCCCAGCCTTTT
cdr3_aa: CASSLVQGNQPQPF

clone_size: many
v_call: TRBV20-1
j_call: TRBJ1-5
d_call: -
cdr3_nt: TGCAGTGCTAGAGATTGGGAGGGAGATCAGCCCCAGCATTTT
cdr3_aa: CSARDWEGDQPQHF

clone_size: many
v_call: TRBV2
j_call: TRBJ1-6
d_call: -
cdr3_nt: TGTGCCAGCAGCAGGGCAAGTAGCTCCTATAATTCACCCCTCCACTTT
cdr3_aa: CASSRASSSYNSPLHF

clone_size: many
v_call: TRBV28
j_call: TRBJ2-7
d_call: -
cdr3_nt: TGTGCCAGCAGCCATAGAGGGACCTACGAGCAGTACTTC
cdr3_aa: CASSHRGTYEQYF

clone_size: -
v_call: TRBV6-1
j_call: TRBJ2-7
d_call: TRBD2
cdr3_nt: TGTGCCAGCAGTAAACGCAGCGGGGATCCCTACGAGCAGTACTTC
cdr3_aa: CASSKRSGDPYEQYF

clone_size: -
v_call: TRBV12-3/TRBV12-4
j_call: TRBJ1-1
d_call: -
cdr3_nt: TGTGCCAGCAGTCTCAGGTTACATAGCACTGAAGCTTTCTTT
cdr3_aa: CASSLRLHSTEAFF

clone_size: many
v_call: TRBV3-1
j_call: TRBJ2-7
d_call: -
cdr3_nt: TGTGCCAGCAGCCAATCCGCGCTTTCCTACGAGCAGTACTTC
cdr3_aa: CASSQSALSYEQYF

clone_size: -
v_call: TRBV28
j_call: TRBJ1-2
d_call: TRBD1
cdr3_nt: TGTGCCAGCAAAAGGACAGGGACATATGGCTACACCTTC
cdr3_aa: CASKRTGTYGYTF

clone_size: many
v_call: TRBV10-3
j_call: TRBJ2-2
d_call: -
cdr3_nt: TGTGCCATCAGTGATGAATGGACGAACACCGGGGAGCTGTTTTTT
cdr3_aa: CAISDEWTNTGELFF

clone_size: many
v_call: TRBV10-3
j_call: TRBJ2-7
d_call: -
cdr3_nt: TGTGCCATCAGTGACGGGGACTACGAGCAGTACTTC
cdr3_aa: CAISDGDYEQYF

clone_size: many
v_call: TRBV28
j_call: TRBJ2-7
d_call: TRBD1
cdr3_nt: TGTGCCAGCCGGACAGGGACCTACGAGCAGTACTTC
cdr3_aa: CASRTGTYEQYF

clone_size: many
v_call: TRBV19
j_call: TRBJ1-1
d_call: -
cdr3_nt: TGTGCCAGTAGTATCCCGGGAATGAACACTGAAGCTTTCTTT
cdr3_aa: CASSIPGMNTEAFF

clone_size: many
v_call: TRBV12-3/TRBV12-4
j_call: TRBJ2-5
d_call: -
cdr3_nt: TGTGCCAGCAGTTTATTCAGGCAGACCCAGTACTTC
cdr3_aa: CASSLFRQTQYF

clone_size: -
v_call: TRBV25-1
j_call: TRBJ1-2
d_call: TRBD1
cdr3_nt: TGTGCCAACAGTATACAGGGGGATGGCTACACCTTC
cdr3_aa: CANSIQGDGYTF

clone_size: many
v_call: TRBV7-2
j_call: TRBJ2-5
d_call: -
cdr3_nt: TGTGCCACCTCGCGGGACAGAATCCAAGAGACCCAGTACTTC
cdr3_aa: CATSRDRIQETQYF

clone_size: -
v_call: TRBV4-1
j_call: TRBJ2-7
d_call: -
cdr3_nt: TGCGCCAGCAGCCAAGAACAGACCTACGAGCAGTACTTC
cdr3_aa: CASSQEQTYEQYF

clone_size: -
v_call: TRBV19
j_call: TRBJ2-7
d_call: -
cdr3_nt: TGTGCCAGTAGTCTCCAACCCGGGGGCGAGCAGTACTTC
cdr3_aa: CASSLQPGGEQYF

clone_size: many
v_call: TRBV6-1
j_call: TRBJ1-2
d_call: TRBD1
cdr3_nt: TGTGCCAGCAGTGAAGACACCGGGACAGGCTTAGGCTATGGCTACACCTTC
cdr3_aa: CASSEDTGTGLGYGYTF

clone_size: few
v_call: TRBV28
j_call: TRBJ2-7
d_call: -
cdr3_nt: TGTGCCAGCAGGAGCACCGGGGGTTCCTTCACCTACGAGCAGTACTTC
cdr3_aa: CASRSTGGSFTYEQYF

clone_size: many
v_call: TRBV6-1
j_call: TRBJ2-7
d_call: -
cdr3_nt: TGTGCCAGCAGTGTGACACGCAACCTCTACGAGCAGTACTTC
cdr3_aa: CASSVTRNLYEQYF

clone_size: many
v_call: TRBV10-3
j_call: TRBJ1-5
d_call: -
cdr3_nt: TGTGCCATCAGTGAGTCGGACGGAGGTCAGCCCCAGCATTTT
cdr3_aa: CAISESDGGQPQHF

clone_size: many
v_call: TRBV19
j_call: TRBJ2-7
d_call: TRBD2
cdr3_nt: TGTGCCAGTAGTATATACCGGACTAGGGAAAGGTACGAGCAGTACTTC
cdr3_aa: CASSIYRTRERYEQYF

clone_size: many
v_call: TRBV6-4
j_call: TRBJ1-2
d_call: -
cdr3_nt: TGTGCCAGCAGTGAGGGGGTTGGCTATGGCTACACCTTC
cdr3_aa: CASSEGVGYGYTF

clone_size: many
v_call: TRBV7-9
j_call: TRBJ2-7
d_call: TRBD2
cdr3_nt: TGTGCCAGCAGCTTAAGCGGCGGACTAGGGCAACGCGAGCAGTACTTC
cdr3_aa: CASSLSGGLGQREQYF

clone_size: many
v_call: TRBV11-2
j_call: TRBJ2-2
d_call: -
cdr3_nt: TGTGCCAGCAGCACCCTCGGCAGGAACACCGGGGAGCTGTTTTTT
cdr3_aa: CASSTLGRNTGELFF